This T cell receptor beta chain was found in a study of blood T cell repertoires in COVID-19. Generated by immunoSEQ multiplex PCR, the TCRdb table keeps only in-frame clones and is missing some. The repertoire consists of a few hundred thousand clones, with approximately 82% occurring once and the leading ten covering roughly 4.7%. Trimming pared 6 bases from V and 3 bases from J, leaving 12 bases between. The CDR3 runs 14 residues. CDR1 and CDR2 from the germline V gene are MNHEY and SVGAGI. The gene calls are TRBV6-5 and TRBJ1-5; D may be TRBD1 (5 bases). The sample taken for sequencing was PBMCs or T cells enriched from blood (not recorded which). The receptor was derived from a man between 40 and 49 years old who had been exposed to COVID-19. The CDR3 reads CASSHGDSNQPQHF. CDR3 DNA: TGTGCCAGCAGCCACGGGGACTCCAATCAGCCCCAGCATTTT.